The 4 T cell receptor beta chains below all came from one sample that was sequenced in a study of T cells in localized non-small cell lung cancer. Libraries were prepared by immunoSEQ multiplex PCR; TCRdb keeps only in-frame clonotypes and omits some of them. The sample includes tens of thousands of clones, roughly 82% of them seen just once. Here the sequenced sample was peripheral blood, taken before any cancer treatment. These receptors all stem from a male donor older than 55 with stage III squamous cell lung carcinoma.

The chain uses TRBV6-6 and TRBJ1-1; possibly TRBD1 for D (6 bases). Germline CDR1 reads MNHNY; CDR2 reads SVGAGI (reference sequence). The CDR3 totals 13 residues. Trimming pared 6 bases from V and 3 bases from J, leaving 11 bases between. The CDR3 is CASSLDSDTEAFF. CDR3 in DNA: TGTGCCAGCAGCTTGGACAGCGACACTGAAGCTTTCTTT.

This chain uses TRBV6-6 with TRBJ2-2, with D possibly TRBD1 on 6 matching bases. Trimming took 11 bases from V and 2 from J, leaving 15 bases between them. The CDR3 is 14 amino acids. Germline CDR1 reads MNHNY; CDR2 reads SVGAGI (reference sequence). CDR3 DNA: TGTGCCTCTACCAGGGGCGCAAACACCGGGGAGCTGTTTTTT. The encoded protein is CASTRGANTGELFF.

In its sample, this clone was seen once. J is TRBJ1-2 and V is TRBV5-4; 8 nucleotides line up with TRBD1. Germline CDR1 is SGHNT and CDR2 is YYREEE (reference sequence). CDR3 length: 16 amino acids. With 4 bases clipped from V and 3 bases from J, the junction kept 11 bases outside the gene matches. The CDR3 region is CASSPQGAGDHYGYTF. The CDR3 DNA reads as TGTGCCAGCAGCCCCCAGGGGGCAGGGGACCACTATGGCTACACCTTC. The variable domain in full, with the rest retrieved from reference TRBV5-4 and TRBJ1-2, is ETGVTQSPTHLIKTRGQQVTLRCSSQSGHNTVSWYQQALGQGPQFIFQYYREEENGRGNFPPRFSGLQFPNYSSELNVNALELDDSALYLCASSPQGAGDHYGYTFGSGTRLTVV.

The V gene is TRBV19, the J gene TRBJ1-1, with D unresolved. Germline CDR1 and CDR2: LNHDA and SQIVND (reference sequence). The CDR3 consists of 14 residues. V was trimmed by 7 bases and J by 4 bases, leaving 16 bases between them. The CDR3 DNA reads TGTGCCAGTAAGGTGGTCGTGGCGGTCACTGAAGCTTTCTTT. Translating gives CASKVVVAVTEAFF.